The 29 T cell receptor beta chains presented below share a single source sample, sequenced in a study of beta chain features in type 1 diabetes. Study-level results: Type 1 diabetes patients had moderately but significantly shorter TCRB CDR3s in all four CD4+ subsets.

For these receptors, no antigen is known. TCRB transcripts that were expressed got sequenced, as all of the isolated RNA had been reverse transcribed. TCRdb's table, derived via immunoSEQ multiplex PCR, lists solely in-frame clones and lacks some. The sample records hundreds of thousands of clones, 10% to 15% being singletons. What was sequenced was naive CD4+ T cells from blood. These TCRs come from a man aged 18-30 years with type 1 diabetes.

This clone turned up a few times. The chain joins TRBV28 to TRBJ2-7; 11 nucleotides agree with TRBD2. The CDR3 length is 16 residues. Germline V gene lookup returns CDR1 MDHEN and CDR2 SYDVKM. V lost 6 bases, J lost 0 bases, and 7 bases stayed unmatched. CDR3 nucleotides: TGTGCCAGCAGAACAACTAGCGGGGGTAACTCCTACGAGCAGTACTTC. It translates to CASRTTSGGNSYEQYF. Full variable domain (remainder filled in from reference TRBV28 and TRBJ2-7): DVKVTQSSRYLVKRTGEKVFLECVQDMDHENMFWYRQDPGLGLRLIYFSYDVKMKEKGDIPEGYSVSREKKERFSLILESASTNQTSMYLCASRTTSGGNSYEQYFGPGTRLTVT.

In this sample, this clone turned up a few times. This chain uses TRBV4-1 with TRBJ1-4; 7 positions match TRBD1. Germline V gene sequence: CDR1 MGHRA, CDR2 YSYEKL. The CDR3 extends over 14 amino acids. J lost 7 bases, V lost 4 bases, and 6 bases had no gene match. The CDR3: CASSPRDRVEKLFF. Written as DNA, the CDR3 is TGCGCCAGCAGCCCCCGGGACAGAGTTGAAAAACTGTTTTTT.

This clone was picked up a small number of times. The V call is TRBV7-2, the J call TRBJ1-6; D call uncertain. Deletions cut 3 bases from V and 10 bases from J, with 7 bases between. Looked up from germline, CDR1 is SGHTA and CDR2 is FQGNSA. The length of the CDR3 is 12 residues. CDR3 bases: TGTGCCAGCAGCTTTGTAGAGTCACCCCTCCACTTT. Translated, it gives CASSFVESPLHF. The full variable domain, in which reference TRBV7-2 and TRBJ1-6 provide the parts outside the CDR3, is GAGVSQSPSNKVTEKGKDVELRCDPISGHTALYWYRQSLGQGLEFLIYFQGNSAPDKSGLPSDRFSAERTGGSVSTLTIQRTQQEDSAVYLCASSFVESPLHFGNGTRLTVT.

This clone was picked up a small number of times. Distinct nucleotide sequences in the sample also encode this CDR3. The chain recombines TRBV30 with TRBJ2-3, with no clear D. The CDR3 loop spans 12 amino acids. Trimming shortened V by 0 bases and J by 6 bases, and 7 bases separated the two germline ends. The germline V gene encodes CDR1 GTSNPN and CDR2 SVGIG (reference sequence). The CDR3 DNA follows: TGTGCCTGGAGTGTACTGAGGGATACGCAGTATTTT. Residues: CAWSVLRDTQYF.

The chain joins TRBV25-1 to TRBJ2-5; 13 nucleotides agree with TRBD2. The ends lost 6 bases at V and 0 bases at J; junction bases unmatched: 4. Per germline, CDR1 MGHDK and CDR2 SYGVNS. This CDR3 contains 16 residues. CDR3 in amino acids: CASSVTSGGDQETQYF. CDR3 bases: TGTGCCAGCAGCGTTACTAGCGGGGGGGACCAAGAGACCCAGTACTTC.

The chain employs TRBV5-1 and TRBJ1-1; D is unresolved. This CDR3 has 14 residues. V was trimmed by 4 bases and J by 0 bases, leaving 10 bases between them. In germline, CDR1 is SGHRS, CDR2 YFSETQ. The CDR3: CASSAQFMNTEAFF. The CDR3 nucleotides read TGCGCCAGCAGCGCACAATTTATGAACACTGAAGCTTTCTTT. The variable domain in full, completed from reference TRBV5-1 and TRBJ1-1, reads KAGVTQTPRYLIKTRGQQVTLSCSPISGHRSVSWYQQTPGQGLQFLFEYFSETQRNKGNFPGRFSGRQFSNSRSEMNVSTLELGDSALYLCASSAQFMNTEAFFGQGTRLTVV.

V gene TRBV6-1 combines with J gene TRBJ1-1; 7 nucleotides match TRBD1. Trimming removed 6 bases from V and 5 bases from J; junction bases left unmatched: 6. Germline CDR1 is MNHNS and CDR2 is SASEGT. This CDR3 is 13 amino acids long. CDR3 DNA sequence: TGTGCCAGCAGCACAGGGGAAAGGACTGAAGCTTTCTTT. The encoded protein is CASSTGERTEAFF.

CDR3 coding DNA: TGTGCCAGCAGCTCGGGACTAGCGGGGACCGGGGAGCTGTTTTTT. Translating it yields CASSSGLAGTGELFF. The chain joins TRBV7-6 to TRBJ2-2, with 13 bases identical to TRBD2. Germline-derived CDR1 and CDR2 are SGHVS and FNYEAQ. V shed 4 bases, J shed 5 bases, and the junction held 1 base outside the gene matches. This CDR3 comprises 15 residues.

This clone was detected a few times. The chain uses TRBV30 and TRBJ2-7, with 8 bases that match TRBD1. This CDR3 contains 14 residues. Germline V gene lookup returns CDR1 GTSNPN and CDR2 SVGIG (reference sequence). Trimming removed 2 bases from V and 2 bases from J; junction bases left unmatched: 5. The CDR3 bases are TGTGCCTGGAGTTTGGGGACAGGCCCCTACGAGCAGTACTTC. This gives the protein CAWSLGTGPYEQYF.

The V call is TRBV2, the J call TRBJ2-5, with a possible D match to TRBD1 (6 bases). Germline CDR1 is SNHLY and CDR2 is FYNNEI. The CDR3 is made up of 12 amino acids. The V and J ends lost 7 bases and 5 bases respectively, with 11 bases between them. The CDR3 is CASIWGRETQYF. The DNA of the CDR3 is TGTGCCAGCATTTGGGGGCGGGAGACCCAGTACTTC.

This clone occurred a few times. The gene calls are TRBV19 and TRBJ2-1; TRBD1 matches 7 bases. CDR3 length: 15 residues. Germline assignment: CDR1 LNHDA and CDR2 SQIVND (reference sequence). V was clipped by 3 bases and J by 0 bases; unmatched bases: 2. The CDR3 bases are TGTGCCAGTAGTATTCGGGACAGCTCCTACAATGAGCAGTTCTTC. It is translated as CASSIRDSSYNEQFF.

This chain connects TRBV9 to TRBJ2-5, with D uncertain. CDR1 and CDR2 from the germline V gene are SGDLS and YYNGEE. Trimming took 0 bases from V and 1 from J, leaving 7 bases between them. CDR3 length: 14 residues. In nucleotides, the CDR3 is TGTGCCAGCAGCGTAGGTTGGTCCCAAGAGACCCAGTACTTC. Protein sequence: CASSVGWSQETQYF.

This clone showed up just a few times. V gene TRBV23-1 combines with J gene TRBJ2-7; D is perhaps TRBD1 (5 bases). TRBV23-1 is an ORF, with its function uncertain. The CDR3 spans 16 residues. V lost 0 bases to trimming and J lost 1 base, with 13 bases between them. CDR3 in amino acids: CASSQSGQAPSYEQYF. The CDR3 nucleotides read TGCGCCAGCAGTCAATCGGGGCAGGCACCTTCCTACGAGCAGTACTTC.

This clone has just a few counts. The chain combines TRBV27 with TRBJ2-5, with no clear D. V dropped 6 bases and J dropped 5 bases, with 16 bases sitting between them. The germline V gene encodes CDR1 MNHEY and CDR2 SMNVEV (reference sequence). The CDR3 loop spans 14 amino acids. CDR3 in amino acids: CASRPDGPRETQYF. DNA for the CDR3: TGTGCCAGCAGGCCCGACGGTCCGAGGGAGACCCAGTACTTC.

The V gene is TRBV28, the J gene TRBJ1-1; possible D gene TRBD1, 6 bases. The V gene's germline CDR1 is MDHEN and CDR2 SYDVKM. V lost 3 bases and J 2 bases, leaving 16 bases between the germline ends. This CDR3 spans 16 amino acids. The CDR3 here is CASSLGAEGSNTEAFF. The CDR3 DNA follows: TGTGCCAGCAGTTTGGGGGCTGAGGGCTCAAACACTGAAGCTTTCTTT.

This clone turned up a few times. V usage is TRBV6-5 and J usage is TRBJ2-7; D is undetermined. The V end was cut by 6 bases, the J end by 2 bases, with 11 bases between. The CDR3 covers 13 residues. CDR1 is MNHEY and CDR2 is SVGAGI in the germline V gene. The CDR3 DNA reads TGTGCCAGCAGCCATGCCGGACCCTACGAGCAGTACTTC. Translation: CASSHAGPYEQYF.

V is TRBV5-1 and J is TRBJ1-1; D unresolved. Deletions cut 1 base from V and 0 bases from J, with 7 bases between. Germline V lookup: CDR1 SGHRS, CDR2 YFSETQ. The CDR3 extends over 14 amino acids. The CDR3 coding sequence is TGCGCCAGCAGCTTGTGGTCCTTGAACACTGAAGCTTTCTTT. This gives the protein CASSLWSLNTEAFF.

Only a few counts were recorded for this clone. Other DNA sequences in this specimen translate into the identical CDR3. This rearrangement joins TRBV6-1 to TRBJ1-5; TRBD1 matches at 7 bases. The CDR3 consists of 14 residues. Germline loops: CDR1 MNHNS, CDR2 SASEGT. J gave up 4 bases and V 4 bases, and 4 bases lay outside the gene matches. CDR3 protein: CASSGGQVNQPQHF. Written as DNA, the CDR3 is TGTGCCAGCAGTGGTGGACAGGTAAATCAGCCCCAGCATTTT.

Only a few counts were recorded for this clone. V usage is TRBV10-3 and J usage is TRBJ1-1; no clear D. This CDR3 has 14 residues. The germline V gene encodes CDR1 ENHRY and CDR2 SYGVKD. Trimming took off 2 bases at V and 2 bases at J, with 9 bases between the two ends. Here the CDR3 reads CAISEMLGNTEAFF. In DNA, the CDR3 is TGTGCCATCAGTGAGATGCTTGGAAACACTGAAGCTTTCTTT.

The chain recombines TRBV18 with TRBJ2-2; D possibly matches TRBD1 or TRBD2 (5 bases each). The CDR3 runs to 14 residues. Germline loops: CDR1 KGHSH, CDR2 LQKENI. V was cut by 6 bases and J by 4 bases, with 12 bases left in between. The CDR3: CASSRDAGTGELFF. CDR3 DNA sequence: TGTGCCAGCTCTCGGGACGCAGGCACCGGGGAGCTGTTTTTT. The full variable domain, with the rest looked up from reference TRBV18 and TRBJ2-2, is NAGVMQNPRHLVRRRGQEARLRCSPMKGHSHVYWYRQLPEEGLKFMVYLQKENIIDESGMPKERFSAEFPKEGPSILRIQQVVRGDSAAYFCASSRDAGTGELFFGEGSRLTVL.

V and J are TRBV6-5 and TRBJ2-7; D unclear. CDR3 length equals 14 residues. Between the trimmed V and J ends, which lost 8 bases and 3 bases, there was a span of 17 bases. The germline V gene encodes CDR1 MNHEY and CDR2 SVGAGI. DNA for the CDR3: TGTGCCAGCCACCGTTACGTCGGCGGCTACGAGCAGTACTTC. Protein product: CASHRYVGGYEQYF.

This clone was observed a few times. The chain recombines TRBV10-3 with TRBJ1-2; 10 nucleotides align to TRBD1. CDR1 and CDR2 (germline): ENHRY, SYGVKD. Trimming at V came to 4 bases and at J to 6 bases, leaving 8 bases not matched to a gene. The length of the CDR3 is 15 residues. CDR3: CAISGPGTGDDGYTF. The CDR3 region has the DNA TGTGCCATCAGTGGTCCCGGGACAGGGGACGATGGCTACACCTTC.

This clone came up once. This same CDR3 is encoded by further DNA sequences in the sample. The V call is TRBV25-1, the J call TRBJ1-3; D not certain. Trimming removed 3 bases at V and 2 bases at J, with 5 bases between. The CDR3 spans 13 residues. Germline CDR1 reads MGHDK; CDR2 reads SYGVNS. The CDR3 nucleotides read TGTGCCAGCAGTGAGGCGGCTGGAAACACCATATATTTT. Translation: CASSEAAGNTIYF. Full variable domain (remainder filled in from reference TRBV25-1 and TRBJ1-3): EADIYQTPRYLVIGTGKKITLECSQTMGHDKMYWYQQDPGMELHLIHYSYGVNSTEKGDLSSESTVSRIRTEHFPLTLESARPSHTSQYLCASSEAAGNTIYFGEGSWLTVV.

The table lists this clone with a few counts. The chain has TRBV7-9 and TRBJ2-7, with 8 bases fitting TRBD1. Germline V gene lookup returns CDR1 SEHNR and CDR2 FQNEAQ (reference sequence). V dropped 5 bases and J dropped 2; count of bases not matched to a gene: 8. CDR3 length equals 15 residues. This CDR3 reads CASSTRGQETYEQYF. As DNA, the CDR3 is TGTGCCAGCAGCACCCGGGGACAGGAGACCTACGAGCAGTACTTC. The entire variable domain, with the rest obtained from reference TRBV7-9 and TRBJ2-7, is as follows: DTGVSQNPRHKITKRGQNVTFRCDPISEHNRLYWYRQTLGQGPEFLTYFQNEAQLEKSRLLSDRFSAERPKGSFSTLEIQRTEQGDSAMYLCASSTRGQETYEQYFGPGTRLTVT.

This clone has only a few counts. The chain links TRBV25-1 to TRBJ1-4, with TRBD1 matching 9 bases. CDR3 size: 13 residues. Germline loops: CDR1 MGHDK, CDR2 SYGVNS. Unmatched junction bases numbered 3, after V lost 6 bases and J lost 7 bases. CDR3 region: CASSGTGREKLFF. The CDR3 DNA reads TGTGCCAGCAGCGGGACAGGGCGTGAAAAACTGTTTTTT. The complete variable domain, with remaining parts taken from reference TRBV25-1 and TRBJ1-4, reads EADIYQTPRYLVIGTGKKITLECSQTMGHDKMYWYQQDPGMELHLIHYSYGVNSTEKGDLSSESTVSRIRTEHFPLTLESARPSHTSQYLCASSGTGREKLFFGSGTQLSVL.

V is TRBV6-1 and J is TRBJ1-3, with D hard to call. This CDR3 is built from 13 residues. The ends were cut back, 7 bases at V and 2 bases at J, with 9 bases in the middle. Germline V gene sequence: CDR1 MNHNS, CDR2 SASEGT. CDR3 loop: CASMAPAGNTIYF. DNA for the CDR3: TGTGCCAGCATGGCGCCCGCTGGAAACACCATATATTTT.

This clone was picked up a small number of times. J is TRBJ2-2 and V is TRBV11-2; 10 bases match TRBD1. J was trimmed by 6 bases and V by 1 base; bases with no gene match: 5. Germline V gene data show CDR1 as SGHAT and CDR2 as FQNNGV. This CDR3 has 16 residues. DNA for the CDR3: TGTGCCAGCAGCTTAGGACAGGGGGCTTTCGCCGGGGAGCTGTTTTTT. Its translation: CASSLGQGAFAGELFF. The whole variable domain, remainder taken from reference TRBV11-2 and TRBJ2-2, is EAGVAQSPRYKIIEKRQSVAFWCNPISGHATLYWYQQILGQGPKLLIQFQNNGVVDDSQLPKDRFSAERLKGVDSTLKIQPAKLEDSAVYLCASSLGQGAFAGELFFGEGSRLTVL.

This clone turned up a few times. The chain couples TRBV25-1 to TRBJ2-3; 16 nucleotides match TRBD2. This CDR3 contains 17 residues. The V segment lost 9 bases and the J segment 3 bases; nucleotides outside the gene matches: 9. The germline V gene has CDR1 MGHDK and CDR2 SYGVNS. CDR3 DNA sequence: TGTGCCAGTTCCGGGACTAGCGGGGGGGCGGAAACAGATACGCAGTATTTT. It is translated as CASSGTSGGAETDTQYF.

Only a few counts were recorded for this clone. A much larger clone lies one base from this, so it may be a read error. J is TRBJ2-5 and V is TRBV11-3; D call uncertain. Germline CDR1 SGHNT, CDR2 YENEEA. Trimming shortened V by 2 bases and J by 5 bases, and 3 bases separated the two germline ends. CDR3 length: 11 residues. CDR3 in amino acids: CASSLRETQYF. DNA for the CDR3: TGTGCCAGCAGCTTACGGGAGACCCAGTACTTC.